The 25 T cell receptor beta chains presented below share a single source sample, sequenced in a study of vaccination and CD4 T cells after COVID-19. For these TCRs, the target antigens are not known. The treatment: roughly 10-day PBMC culture with coronavirus spike peptide pools or control peptides (ViraFEST assay). Scientists ran DNA taken from cultured CD4+ T cells through the Oncomine TCR Beta short-read assay for sequencing. Using its own MiXCR run on the PCR reads, TCRdb lists one record per CDR3 protein. There are 10,000 to 15,000 distinct CDR3 sequences in the sample; 62% occur only once, and roughly 12% lies in the top ten. Sequencing input: CD4+ T cells from blood, cultured in vitro. The receptors were gathered from a human donor who had recovered from COVID-19.

The chain joins TRBV5-1 to TRBJ1-1; D gene unclear. Germline V gives CDR1 SGHRS, CDR2 YFSETQ. V was pared by 3 bases and J by 3 bases, with 9 bases between. The CDR3 extends over 13 amino acids. CDR3 coding DNA: TGCGCCAGCAGCTGGATTGTGGACACTGAAGCTTTCTTT. It specifies CASSWIVDTEAFF.

V is TRBV18 and J is TRBJ2-3, with TRBD2 as a possible D gene (5 bases). The CDR3 runs 14 residues. Trimming removed 2 bases at V and 4 bases at J, with 10 bases between. From germline, CDR1 is KGHSH and CDR2 LQKENI. The CDR3 DNA reads TGTGCCAGCTCACCAGGAGGTAGGGCAGATACGCAGTATTTT. Its translation: CASSPGGRADTQYF.

This chain connects TRBV30 to TRBJ1-4; no definite D call. Germline assignment: CDR1 GTSNPN and CDR2 SVGIG (reference sequence). This CDR3 has 15 amino acids. The V and J ends lost 5 bases and 4 bases respectively, with 17 bases between them. CDR3 DNA: TGTGCCTGGTGTCCGAATTCGGGGATTAATGAAAAACTGTTTTTT. This sequence encodes CAWCPNSGINEKLFF.

This clonotype was observed a single time. V usage is TRBV20-1 and J usage is TRBJ1-1; D call uncertain. The germline gives CDR1 DFQATT, CDR2 SNEGSKA (reference sequence). The V end was cut by 4 bases, the J end by 8 bases, with 17 bases between. The CDR3 extends over 13 amino acids. The CDR3 region has the DNA TGCAGTGCTACCCAGGCAGCGGGCAGAGAAGCTTTCTTT. This gives the protein CSATQAAGREAFF.

The chain couples TRBV2 to TRBJ1-5, with a tentative D call TRBD1 (5 bases). The V gene's germline CDR1 is SNHLY and CDR2 FYNNEI. V shed 7 bases and J shed 6 bases, with 13 bases lying between them. The CDR3 sequence is 13 residues long. This CDR3 is CASTMETGQPQHF. The CDR3 DNA reads as TGTGCCAGCACCATGGAAACAGGTCAGCCCCAGCATTTT.

CDR3 nucleotides: TGCGCCAGCAGCCTTGGCCCCTTCCGACAGGTCGGCGAGCAGTACTTC. The encoded protein is CASSLGPFRQVGEQYF. This chain links TRBV4-1 with TRBJ2-7, with a possible D match to TRBD1 (6 bases). The length of the CDR3 is 16 residues. V was shortened by 4 bases and J by 6 bases, with 22 bases between the two germline ends. CDR1 is MGHRA and CDR2 is YSYEKL in the germline V gene.

The chain is built from TRBV7-3 and TRBJ2-2; 7 bases agree with TRBD2. CDR1 is SGHTA and CDR2 is FQGTGA in the germline V gene. The CDR3 sequence is 16 residues long. Trimming cost V 5 bases and J 4 bases; bases outside gene matches: 10. The CDR3 spells CASSASSGSLTGELFF. The DNA for the CDR3 is TGTGCCAGCAGCGCGTCTAGCGGATCCCTCACCGGGGAGCTGTTTTTT.

The rearrangement links TRBV20-1 to TRBJ2-1; 11 nucleotides match TRBD2. Germline V CDR1 and CDR2: DFQATT, SNEGSKA (reference sequence). The CDR3 sequence is 17 residues long. Germline trimming cut 3 bases from V and 4 bases from J; bases unmatched to any gene: 11. The CDR3 sequence: CSARDRTGTSGYNEQFF. The CDR3 nucleotides are TGCAGTGCTAGGGACAGAACCGGGACTAGCGGATACAATGAGCAGTTCTTC.

This rearrangement joins TRBV29-1 to TRBJ2-7, with 7 bases that match TRBD1. This CDR3 has 13 amino acids. V trimming: 4 bases; J trimming: 3 bases; junction bases outside the gene matches: 6. Per the germline V gene, CDR1 is SQVTM and CDR2 is ANQGSEA. The CDR3 sequence is CSVGPGQYYEQYF. The CDR3 region has the DNA TGCAGCGTTGGCCCGGGACAGTACTACGAGCAGTACTTC.

This clonotype was seen only once. The rearrangement links TRBV5-4 to TRBJ2-2; D remains ambiguous. The CDR3 runs 13 residues. Per germline, CDR1 SGHNT and CDR2 YYREEE (reference sequence). The V end lost 4 bases, the J end lost 1 base, and 5 bases lay between the germline ends. This CDR3 reads CASSVQNTGELFF. The CDR3 DNA is TGTGCCAGCAGCGTACAGAACACCGGGGAGCTGTTTTTT.

The rearrangement uses TRBV9 and TRBJ1-1; the D is unclear. V lost 4 bases, J lost 6 bases, and 13 bases lay in between. This CDR3 is 13 amino acids long. Germline CDR1 reads SGDLS; CDR2 reads YYNGEE. CDR3 region: CASSTTLWAEAFF. CDR3 bases: TGTGCCAGCAGCACGACACTTTGGGCTGAAGCTTTCTTT.

V gene TRBV9 combines with J gene TRBJ1-5; tentatively, D is TRBD1 (5 bases). The CDR3 has 13 amino acids. Germline V gene data show CDR1 as SGDLS and CDR2 as YYNGEE. V was pared by 4 bases and J by 9 bases, with 14 bases between. The CDR3 nucleotides read TGTGCCAGCAGCTCCACGGATGGGGGGCCCCAGCATTTT. This sequence encodes CASSSTDGGPQHF.

This clonotype appeared a few times. This rearrangement joins TRBV6-1 to TRBJ2-1, with 7 bases matching TRBD2. V lost 3 bases and J lost 7; bases outside the gene matches: 6. The CDR3 contains 14 residues. The germline gives CDR1 MNHNS, CDR2 SASEGT. This chain's CDR3 is CASSDFAGVNEQFF. Written as DNA, the CDR3 is TGTGCCAGCAGTGACTTTGCGGGAGTTAATGAGCAGTTCTTC.

The chain joins TRBV7-2 to TRBJ2-2; D gene uncertain. The V gene lost 3 bases and the J gene lost 7 bases, with 6 bases spanning the gap. Germline V gene lookup returns CDR1 SGHTA and CDR2 FQGNSA. This CDR3 region has 12 residues. The CDR3 nucleotides are TGTGCCAGCAGCTTGCCCGTCGGGGAGCTGTTTTTT. Its translation is CASSLPVGELFF.

This clonotype has more than one count but fewer than ten. Here the CDR3 DNA reads TGTGCCACCACCCAGGGGTTTGGAAACATTCAGTACTTC. It yields the protein CATTQGFGNIQYF. The chain carries TRBV15 and TRBJ2-4, with D possibly matching TRBD1 (6 bases). This CDR3 contains 13 residues. CDR1 and CDR2 from the germline V gene are LNHNV and YYDKDF (reference sequence). V lost 7 bases, J lost 6 bases, and 13 bases lay in between. The variable domain in full, completed from reference TRBV15 and TRBJ2-4, reads DAMVIQNPRYQVTQFGKPVTLSCSQTLNHNVMYWYQQKSSQAPKLLFHYYDKDFNNEADTPDNFQSRRPNTSFCFLDIRSPGLGDTAMYLCATTQGFGNIQYFGAGTRLSVL.

This clonotype was detected only once. The chain employs TRBV5-8 and TRBJ2-3, with 7 bases matching TRBD2. The CDR3 is 15 residues long. After removal of 8 bases from V and 5 bases from J, the junction contained 14 bases not matched to a gene. Germline CDR1 and CDR2: SGHTS and YDEGEE. CDR3 DNA: TGTGCCAGTACCGACGCGGGGGACCCAAGAGATACGCAGTATTTT. Translation gives CASTDAGDPRDTQYF.

CDR3 coding DNA: TGTGCCAGCAGTGGTCTAGCGGGACTCTACAATGAGCAGTTCTTC. Protein sequence: CASSGLAGLYNEQFF. The chain recombines TRBV2 with TRBJ2-1, with 9 bases identical to TRBD2. Germline CDR1 SNHLY, CDR2 FYNNEI. The CDR3 is made up of 15 amino acids. V lost 4 bases, J lost 3 bases, and 4 bases stayed unmatched.

This sequence joins TRBV30 and TRBJ2-7; D is unclear. The germline V and J ends were trimmed by 0 bases and 5 bases, with 8 bases remaining between them. In germline, CDR1 is GTSNPN, CDR2 SVGIG (reference sequence). There are 12 residues in the CDR3. The CDR3 spells CAWSVGRDEQYF. The CDR3 DNA reads TGTGCCTGGAGTGTAGGTCGGGACGAGCAGTACTTC.

The chain combines TRBV6-5 with TRBJ2-7, with TRBD2 matching 7 bases. The CDR3 covers 14 residues. V lost 4 bases to trimming and J lost 0 bases; unmatched junction nucleotides: 3. Germline V gives CDR1 MNHEY, CDR2 SVGAGI. The CDR3 DNA reads as TGTGCCAGCAGTTTGGGGGGGACCTCCTACGAGCAGTACTTC. Translation gives CASSLGGTSYEQYF.

The gene calls are TRBV20-1 and TRBJ2-7; 8 nucleotides align to TRBD2. Trimming at V came to 0 bases and at J to 3 bases, leaving 1 base not matched to a gene. The CDR3 totals 13 residues. Germline V gene lookup returns CDR1 DFQATT and CDR2 SNEGSKA (reference sequence). The CDR3 nucleotides are TGCAGTGCTAGAGAAGCGGGAGTCTACGAGCAGTACTTC. Protein: CSAREAGVYEQYF.

This clonotype was picked up a small number of times. The V gene is TRBV6-5, the J gene TRBJ2-2; 7 bases are a match to TRBD1. The germline V gene has CDR1 MNHEY and CDR2 SVGAGI. The J segment lost 4 bases and the V segment lost 2 bases, leaving 7 bases of the junction unmatched. The CDR3 contains 16 residues. The CDR3 sequence is CASSYRAGGFTGELFF. The CDR3 nucleotides are TGTGCCAGCAGTTACAGGGCAGGGGGATTCACCGGGGAGCTGTTTTTT.

This sequence joins TRBV6-1 and TRBJ2-2; 12 positions agree with TRBD2. Looked up from germline, CDR1 is MNHNS and CDR2 is SASEGT. V was pared by 2 bases and J by 6 bases, with 1 base of the junction left unmatched. The CDR3 has 15 amino acids. The CDR3 here is CASSELAGGPGELFF. CDR3 DNA: TGTGCCAGCAGTGAACTAGCGGGAGGGCCCGGGGAGCTGTTTTTT.

This clonotype was detected a few times. The CDR3 nucleotides read TGTGCCAGCAGATCTCCTGACAGGGGGCGGCAGCCCCAGCATTTT. It specifies CASRSPDRGRQPQHF. J is TRBJ1-5 and V is TRBV28, with 10 bases lining up with TRBD1. The CDR3 sequence is 15 residues long. Losses at the gene ends were 6 bases for V and 7 bases for J; bases not matched to a gene: 9. Per germline, CDR1 MDHEN and CDR2 SYDVKM.

This clonotype was found a few times. V gene TRBV11-2 combines with J gene TRBJ2-7; maybe TRBD2 (6 bases). This CDR3 is built from 15 residues. The V end lost 2 bases, the J end lost 0 bases, and 11 bases lay between the germline ends. Germline V gives CDR1 SGHAT, CDR2 FQNNGV. CDR3 sequence (DNA): TGTGCCAGCAGCTTAAGCGGGCCGATCTCCTACGAGCAGTACTTC. Protein product: CASSLSGPISYEQYF.

This clonotype was seen only a few times. The junction shows a germline mismatch at one end, possibly a read error. V usage is TRBV20-1 and J usage is TRBJ2-1; D not certain. The CDR3 sequence is 13 residues long. Germline V gene sequence: CDR1 DFQATT, CDR2 SNEGSKA (reference sequence). Here the CDR3 reads CSAKQNSDNEQFF. DNA for the CDR3: TGCAGTGCTAAACAAAACTCCGACAATGAGCAGTTCTTC.